This TCR beta chain is drawn from a study of blood T cell repertoires in COVID-19. Study overall: Collection of acute and convalescent COVID-19 samples took place in the United States, Italy and Spain.

In the original workflow: Counts of nucleated cells, estimated from reference gene primer amplification, were obtained. TCRdb keeps only in-frame clones here, not all; method: immunoSEQ multiplex PCR. V and J calls and clone size come straight from that table; D and trimming were deduced from the DNA. The data contain roughly 62,000 clones, more than 65% of them singletons. V lost 1 base, J lost 4 bases, and 5 bases stayed unmatched. This CDR3 comprises 16 residues. The germline gives CDR1 LGHNA, CDR2 YNFKEQ. The rearrangement joins TRBV4-2 to TRBJ2-1; 9 bases agree with TRBD2. The receptor was isolated from a human donor in a cohort sampled during active COVID-19. Material for sequencing was peripheral blood. CDR3: CASSQGLAGRYNEQFF. CDR3 DNA sequence: TGTGCCAGCAGCCAAGGTCTAGCGGGGCGATACAATGAGCAGTTCTTC.